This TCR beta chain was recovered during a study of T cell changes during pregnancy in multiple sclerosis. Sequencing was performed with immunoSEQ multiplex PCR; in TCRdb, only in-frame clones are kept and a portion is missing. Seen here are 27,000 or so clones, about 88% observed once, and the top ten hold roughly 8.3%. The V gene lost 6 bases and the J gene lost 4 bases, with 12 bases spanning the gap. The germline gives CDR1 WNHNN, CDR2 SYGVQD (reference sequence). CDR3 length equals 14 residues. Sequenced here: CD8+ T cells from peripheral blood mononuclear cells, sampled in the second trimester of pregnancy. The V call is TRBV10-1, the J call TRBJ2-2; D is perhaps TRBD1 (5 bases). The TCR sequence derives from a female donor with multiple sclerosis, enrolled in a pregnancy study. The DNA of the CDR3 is TGCGCCAGCAGGGATAACAGGAGCACCGGGGAGCTGTTTTTT. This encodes CASRDNRSTGELFF.